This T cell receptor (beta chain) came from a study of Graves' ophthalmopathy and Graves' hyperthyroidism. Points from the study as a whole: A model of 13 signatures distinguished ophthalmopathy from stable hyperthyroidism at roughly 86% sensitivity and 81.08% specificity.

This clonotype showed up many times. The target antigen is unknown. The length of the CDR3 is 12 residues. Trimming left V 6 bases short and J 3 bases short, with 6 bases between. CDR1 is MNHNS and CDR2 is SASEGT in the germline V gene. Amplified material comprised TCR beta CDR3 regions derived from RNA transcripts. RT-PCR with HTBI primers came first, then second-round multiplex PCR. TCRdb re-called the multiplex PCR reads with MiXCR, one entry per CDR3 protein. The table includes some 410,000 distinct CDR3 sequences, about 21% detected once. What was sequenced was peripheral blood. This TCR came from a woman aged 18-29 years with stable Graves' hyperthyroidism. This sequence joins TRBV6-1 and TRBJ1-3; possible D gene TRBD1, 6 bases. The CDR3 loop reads CASRQGGNTIYF. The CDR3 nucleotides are TGTGCCAGCAGACAGGGTGGAAACACCATATATTTT.